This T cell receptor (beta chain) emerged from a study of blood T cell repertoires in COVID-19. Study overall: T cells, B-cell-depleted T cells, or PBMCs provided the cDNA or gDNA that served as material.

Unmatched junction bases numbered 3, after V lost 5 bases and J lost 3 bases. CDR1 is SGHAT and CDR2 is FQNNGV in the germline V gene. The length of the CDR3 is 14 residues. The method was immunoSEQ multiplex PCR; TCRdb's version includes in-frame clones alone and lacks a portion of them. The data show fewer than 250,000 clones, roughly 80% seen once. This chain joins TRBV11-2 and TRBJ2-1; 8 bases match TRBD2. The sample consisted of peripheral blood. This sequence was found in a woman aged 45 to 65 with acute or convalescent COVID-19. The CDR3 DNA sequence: TGTGCCAGCAGCCAAAGCGGGAGCTACAATGAGCAGTTCTTC. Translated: CASSQSGSYNEQFF. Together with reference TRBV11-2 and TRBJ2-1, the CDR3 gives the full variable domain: EAGVAQSPRYKIIEKRQSVAFWCNPISGHATLYWYQQILGQGPKLLIQFQNNGVVDDSQLPKDRFSAERLKGVDSTLKIQPAKLEDSAVYLCASSQSGSYNEQFFGPGTRLTVL.